At least ten counts were recorded for the clone carrying this TCR beta chain. The V and J ends lost 4 bases and 7 bases respectively, with 17 bases between them. There are 15 residues in the CDR3. CDR1 and CDR2 from the germline V gene are SGDLS and YYNGEE. The entry originates in a study of CD8 T cells in ankylosing spondylitis. In TCRdb, the 5' RACE reads were re-called with MiXCR into one record per CDR3 protein. The sample contains 200,000 to 300,000 distinct CDR3 sequences, more than 9% of which appear only once. The chain has TRBV9 and TRBJ2-2; the D is unclear. This clonotype originated in a male donor with ankylosing spondylitis or in good health (not recorded which). Specimen: blood, either unsorted or a sorted T cell fraction (not recorded which). This chain's CDR3 is CASSSWSPGNGELFF. The CDR3 DNA is TGTGCCAGCAGCTCATGGTCCCCTGGGAACGGGGAGCTGTTTTTT.